This is a list of T cell receptor beta chains from one sample in a study of T cells after yellow fever vaccination. TCRdb re-called the 5' RACE reads with MiXCR, one entry per CDR3 protein. The sample comprises hundreds of thousands of distinct CDR3 sequences, less than 20% of which are singletons, and about 18% rests with the top ten. The source material was PBMCs, sampled 5 to 6 days after the first yellow fever vaccination. Receptors were obtained from a man younger than 30 who received the YFV17D yellow fever vaccine. The conserved cysteine and the conserved F or W are not part of the CDR3 here. A D gene is named only where the DNA matches it firmly.

v_call: TRBV12-3/TRBV12-4
d_call: -
cdr3_aa: ATDSSGELF

v_call: TRBV27
d_call: -
cdr3_aa: ASRSGYT

v_call: TRBV20-1
d_call: -
cdr3_aa: SARDRLSGANVLT

v_call: TRBV7-2
d_call: TRBD1
cdr3_aa: ASSYGQGIYEQY

v_call: TRBV12-3/TRBV12-4
d_call: -
cdr3_aa: ASRASGATDTQY

v_call: TRBV6-1
d_call: -
cdr3_aa: ASGTTSTDTQY

v_call: TRBV5-6
d_call: -
cdr3_aa: ASSLEPILEQY

v_call: TRBV12-3/TRBV12-4
d_call: -
cdr3_aa: ADARETYTGELF

v_call: TRBV11-2
d_call: -
cdr3_aa: ASSTPARNNEQF

v_call: TRBV27
d_call: TRBD1
cdr3_aa: ASSATGDGYT

v_call: TRBV18
d_call: TRBD2
cdr3_aa: ASSPRTSSDTQY

v_call: TRBV20-1
d_call: -
cdr3_aa: SAGGGGSTQPQH

v_call: TRBV20-1
d_call: -
cdr3_aa: SAREGRGNTGELF

v_call: TRBV23-1
d_call: TRBD1
cdr3_aa: ASSHHRGRFRETQY

v_call: TRBV20-1
d_call: TRBD2
cdr3_aa: SARDLPLAGVAEQF

v_call: TRBV30
d_call: -
cdr3_aa: AWTGLLNEKLF

v_call: TRBV15
d_call: -
cdr3_aa: ATSSRTNTEAF

v_call: TRBV12-3/TRBV12-4
d_call: TRBD1
cdr3_aa: ASSPGTGNLLMETQY

v_call: TRBV5-1
d_call: TRBD1
cdr3_aa: ASSLGQGATDTQY

v_call: TRBV6-1
d_call: TRBD1
cdr3_aa: ASSEANLRDRGRNWLY